These 21 T cell receptor beta chains came from one sample sequenced in a study of identical twins (dated by TCRdb to the mid-2010s). Receptor amplification or capture employed 5' RACE. TCRdb shows the sequencer as Illumina HiSeq 2000. TCRdb reanalyzed the raw reads on its own, using fastp at Q25 for trimming and MiXCR for clone calling, and kept in-frame beta chains. Merged by CDR3 protein, the rows form single entries marked with the most common genes and DNA. The sample records around 1.7 million distinct CDR3 sequences, less than 40% of which are singletons. Together, the top ten hold around 0.3% of the sample. Specimen: cord blood. These receptor sequences come from a newborn girl in good health.

V gene TRBV27 combines with J gene TRBJ2-1; D perhaps matches TRBD1 (5 bases). The length of the CDR3 is 14 residues. Trimming stripped 3 bases from V and 10 bases from J, with 16 bases between. Germline V CDR1 and CDR2: MNHEY, SMNVEV (reference sequence). The CDR3 loop reads CASSLSGWAYEQFF. The CDR3 DNA sequence: TGTGCCAGCAGTTTGTCAGGGTGGGCCTACGAGCAGTTCTTC.

Notes on this clonotype: The junction departs from the called germline gene at one end, perhaps through a read error. The chain links TRBV11-1 to TRBJ2-3; the D gene is possibly TRBD2 (5 bases). This CDR3 has 13 amino acids. Germline CDR1 reads SGHAT; CDR2 reads FQDESV (reference sequence). As DNA, the CDR3 is TGTGCCGGCAGCTTATTAGCGCCCGATACGCAGTATTTT. It codes for CAGSLLAPDTQYF. Supplemented by reference TRBV11-1 and TRBJ2-3, the full variable domain reads EAEVAQSPRYKITEKSQAVAFWCDPISGHATLYWYRQILGQGPELLVQFQDESVVDDSQLPKDRFSAERLKGVDSTLKIQPAELGDSAMYLCAGSLLAPDTQYFGPGTRLTVL.

This clonotype has ten or more counts. The chain is built from TRBV20-1 and TRBJ2-7; no definite D call. Germline-derived CDR1 and CDR2 are DFQATT and SNEGSKA (reference sequence). The CDR3 extends over 8 amino acids. With 3 bases removed from V and 6 bases from J, the gap between germline ends came to 0 bases. CDR3: CSASEQYF. CDR3 DNA: TGCAGTGCTAGCGAGCAGTACTTC.

The chain links TRBV3-1 to TRBJ1-1, with D possibly TRBD1 on 5 matching bases. Trimming took off 7 bases at V and 1 base at J, with 16 bases between the two ends. The CDR3 length is 15 residues. CDR1 and CDR2 (germline): LGHDT, YNNKEL (reference sequence). CDR3 nucleotide sequence: TGTGCCAGCACCAGAGGGCGGGGGAGGAACACTGAAGCTTTCTTT. Translation: CASTRGRGRNTEAFF.

Points on this clonotype: Being one base from a much bigger clone, this may be a read error. The CDR3 end shows no conserved phenylalanine or tryptophan, and so a read error is likely. V gene TRBV20-1 combines with J gene TRBJ1-2; D possibly corresponds to TRBD1 (5 bases). The V end lost 3 bases, the J end lost 3 bases, and 11 bases lay between the germline ends. There are 13 residues in the CDR3. Germline CDR1 DFQATT, CDR2 SNEGSKA (reference sequence). CDR3 nucleotides: TGCAGTGCTAGCGGGCAGGGACACTATGGCTACACCTTA. Protein: CSASGQGHYGYTL.

This sequence joins TRBV29-1 and TRBJ1-1; 7 positions agree with TRBD1. This CDR3 is 13 amino acids long. V was clipped by 7 bases and J by 6 bases; unmatched bases: 11. Germline V gives CDR1 SQVTM, CDR2 ANQGSEA. CDR3 coding DNA: TGCAGCGGTACACAGGGGCGGGGAGCTGAAGCTTTCTTT. Amino acid sequence: CSGTQGRGAEAFF.

V usage is TRBV5-8 and J usage is TRBJ1-5, with D perhaps TRBD1 (5 bases). Germline V gene lookup returns CDR1 SGHTS and CDR2 YDEGEE. The V end lost 5 bases, the J end lost 8 bases, and 20 bases lay between the germline ends. The CDR3 is made up of 15 amino acids. The CDR3 is CASSPGTTKVEPQHF. In DNA, the CDR3 is TGTGCCAGCAGTCCCGGGACTACCAAAGTTGAGCCCCAGCATTTT. Full variable domain (rest looked up from reference TRBV5-8 and TRBJ1-5): EAGVTQSPTHLIKTRGQQATLRCSPISGHTSVYWYQQALGLGLQFLLWYDEGEERNRGNFPPRFSGRQFPNYSSELNVNALELEDSALYLCASSPGTTKVEPQHFGDGTRLSIL.

This clonotype appeared a few times. The chain couples TRBV20-1 to TRBJ2-7; 8 bases line up with TRBD2. CDR1 is DFQATT, CDR2 SNEGSKA, per germline (reference sequence). The J segment lost 4 bases and the V segment lost 5 bases, leaving 13 bases of the junction unmatched. CDR3 size: 15 residues. In nucleotides, the CDR3 is TGCAGTGCTCCCCCCCCTGGGACTAGACTTTACGAGCAGTACTTC. It is translated as CSAPPPGTRLYEQYF.

The chain is built from TRBV28 and TRBJ2-5, with TRBD2 matching 9 bases. The CDR3 extends over 13 amino acids. Germline-derived CDR1 and CDR2 are MDHEN and SYDVKM. Trimming took 8 bases from V and 4 from J; bases not matched to a gene: 5. The DNA of the CDR3 is TGTGCCAGCGCTAGCGGGATTGGAGAGACCCAGTACTTC. It encodes CASASGIGETQYF.

About this clonotype itself: This could be a read error, since a much larger clone is one nucleotide away. The gene calls are TRBV20-1 and TRBJ2-7; D possibly uses TRBD1 or TRBD2 (5 bases each). V lost 2 bases and J lost 5, with 16 bases in between. This CDR3 has 14 amino acids. Germline CDR1 is DFQATT and CDR2 is SNEGSKA (reference sequence). The CDR3 coding sequence is TGCAGTGCTAGACCGAGTCTTCCGGGGCACGAGCAGTACTTC. Translation gives CSARPSLPGHEQYF.

This clonotype was detected only a few times. The rearrangement links TRBV20-1 to TRBJ2-5; TRBD1 might be the D (5 bases). The germline V gene encodes CDR1 DFQATT and CDR2 SNEGSKA (reference sequence). The CDR3 contains 8 residues. The germline V and J ends were trimmed by 6 bases and 12 bases, with 8 bases remaining between them. DNA of the CDR3: TGCAGTGCGTTAGGGGAGTACTTC. It yields the protein CSALGEYF.

As concerns this clonotype: A read error may produce the germline difference seen at one junction end. This rearrangement joins TRBV4-1 to TRBJ2-7; 11 positions match TRBD2. Germline values: CDR1 MGHRA, CDR2 YSYEKL. CDR3 length: 16 residues. This CDR3 reads CASNQDPGLAAYEQYF. In DNA, the CDR3 is TGCGCCAGCAACCAAGATCCGGGACTAGCGGCCTACGAGCAGTACTTC.

This clonotype was seen more than once but under ten times. This rearrangement joins TRBV28 to TRBJ1-2; TRBD1 agrees at 8 bases. The CDR3 contains 14 residues. The germline V gene encodes CDR1 MDHEN and CDR2 SYDVKM. After removal of 4 bases from V and 7 bases from J, the junction contained 8 bases not matched to a gene. The CDR3 protein is CASSSGQGGGGYTF. The CDR3 region has the DNA TGTGCCAGCAGTTCAGGACAGGGAGGGGGTGGCTACACCTTC.

This clonotype showed up many times. This rearrangement joins TRBV29-1 to TRBJ2-7; 7 nucleotides match TRBD1. V lost 4 bases to trimming and J lost 5 bases; unmatched junction nucleotides: 2. Germline V lookup: CDR1 SQVTM, CDR2 ANQGSEA. The CDR3 totals 11 residues. CDR3 in amino acids: CSVGQGHEQYF. The CDR3 bases are TGCAGCGTTGGACAGGGCCACGAGCAGTACTTC.

This chain links TRBV7-9 with TRBJ2-7; the D gene could be TRBD1 or TRBD2 (5 bases each). CDR3 length equals 15 residues. Germline assignment: CDR1 SEHNR and CDR2 FQNEAQ (reference sequence). V gave up 5 bases and J gave up 3 bases, with 17 bases separating them. The CDR3 DNA is TGTGCCAGCAGCCCGACGGGACGGTTATTCTACGAGCAGTACTTC. Protein sequence: CASSPTGRLFYEQYF. Drawing the rest from reference TRBV7-9 and TRBJ2-7, the complete variable domain is DTGVSQNPRHKITKRGQNVTFRCDPISEHNRLYWYRQTLGQGPEFLTYFQNEAQLEKSRLLSDRFSAERPKGSFSTLEIQRTEQGDSAMYLCASSPTGRLFYEQYFGPGTRLTVT.

In its sample, this clonotype was seen a few times. The gene calls are TRBV5-5 and TRBJ1-1, with TRBD1 identical over 10 bases. Germline V gene lookup returns CDR1 SGHKS and CDR2 YYEKEE (reference sequence). The CDR3 sequence is 17 residues long. V lost 4 bases to trimming and J lost 6 bases; unmatched junction nucleotides: 15. The CDR3 nucleotides are TGTGCCAGCAGCAAGGACAGGGGGACGTCGAGGATCGCTGAAGCTTTCTTT. As protein: CASSKDRGTSRIAEAFF.

Remarks on this clonotype: One end of the junction fails to match germline, which may point to a read error. The V gene is TRBV25-1, the J gene TRBJ2-1; 11 nucleotides line up with TRBD2. Germline CDR1 is MGHDK and CDR2 is SYGVNS. CDR3 length equals 17 residues. The CDR3 protein is CACSDPKLAGGYNEQFF. For the CDR3, the DNA is TGTGCCTGCAGTGACCCCAAGCTAGCGGGGGGATACAATGAGCAGTTCTTC.

The V and J genes are TRBV6-5 and TRBJ2-1; no reliable D call. Germline CDR1 is MNHEY and CDR2 is SVGAGI. CDR3 length equals 14 residues. Between the trimmed V and J ends, which lost 2 bases and 6 bases, there was a span of 11 bases. CDR3 sequence reads: CASSYDGRSNEQFF. For the CDR3, the DNA is TGTGCCAGCAGTTACGACGGCAGGAGCAATGAGCAGTTCTTC.

The chain recombines TRBV19 with TRBJ2-1, with 7 bases aligning to TRBD1. The length of the CDR3 is 15 residues. Trimming took 6 bases from V and 6 from J; bases not matched to a gene: 11. Germline V gives CDR1 LNHDA, CDR2 SQIVND (reference sequence). CDR3 DNA sequence: TGTGCCAGTAGCCCGACAGGGCCGCTAGTCAATGAGCAGTTCTTC. Translation: CASSPTGPLVNEQFF.

This chain links TRBV10-3 with TRBJ2-5, with 11 nucleotides matching TRBD2. Germline V gene data show CDR1 as ENHRY and CDR2 as SYGVKD. CDR3 length: 15 amino acids. J gave up 2 bases and V 5 bases, and 4 bases lay outside the gene matches. In nucleotides, the CDR3 is TGTGCCATCAGTAAGGGGACTAGCGGTCAAGAGACCCAGTACTTC. Amino acid sequence: CAISKGTSGQETQYF.

This chain connects TRBV5-1 to TRBJ1-1, with 8 nucleotides matching TRBD1. From germline, CDR1 is SGHRS and CDR2 YFSETQ. J gave up 6 bases and V 0 bases, and 7 bases lay outside the gene matches. CDR3 length: 15 amino acids. CDR3 residues: CASSLAGQGTSEAFF. For the CDR3, the DNA is TGCGCCAGCAGCTTGGCCGGACAGGGTACATCTGAAGCTTTCTTT.